This T cell receptor (beta chain) was identified in a study of cytomegalovirus exposure and HLA in healthy donors. Study background: The study's early data release held 75 million to 95 million unique TCRs from HLA-typed donors.

A note on this clone: What it binds is unknown.

CDR3 size: 16 residues. Losses at the gene ends were 1 base for V and 5 bases for J; bases not matched to a gene: 8. From germline, CDR1 is SGHNT and CDR2 YENEEA. Both 60 Vbeta primers and 13 Jbeta primers went into the PCR. Profiled with immunoSEQ multiplex PCR; TCRdb holds only in-frame clones, not every one. This sample has over 100,000 clones; 76% occur once, and the top ten carry 7.7%. Study observations and caveats: Trimming of TCR beta V- and J-genes showed a link, identified in a later analysis, to a missense DCLRE1C variant.

This sequence was found in a woman between 50 and 59 years old in good health and CMV-seropositive. This chain links TRBV11-3 with TRBJ2-5; TRBD2 matches at 9 bases. Source material: PBMCs. The CDR3 DNA follows: TGTGCCAGCAGCTTAGTGCTAGCGGGGAACGGGGAGACCCAGTACTTC. Translating gives CASSLVLAGNGETQYF.